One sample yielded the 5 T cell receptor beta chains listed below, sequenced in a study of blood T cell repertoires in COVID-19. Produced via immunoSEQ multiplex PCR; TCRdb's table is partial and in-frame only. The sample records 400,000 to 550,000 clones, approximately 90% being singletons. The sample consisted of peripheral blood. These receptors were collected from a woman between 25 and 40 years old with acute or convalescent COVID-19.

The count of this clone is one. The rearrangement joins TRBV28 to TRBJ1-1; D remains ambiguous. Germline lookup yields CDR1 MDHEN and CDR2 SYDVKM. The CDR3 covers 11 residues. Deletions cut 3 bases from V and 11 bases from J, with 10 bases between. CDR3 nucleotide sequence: TGTGCCAGCAGTTTTCTCACCGGGGCTTTCTTT. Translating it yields CASSFLTGAFF.

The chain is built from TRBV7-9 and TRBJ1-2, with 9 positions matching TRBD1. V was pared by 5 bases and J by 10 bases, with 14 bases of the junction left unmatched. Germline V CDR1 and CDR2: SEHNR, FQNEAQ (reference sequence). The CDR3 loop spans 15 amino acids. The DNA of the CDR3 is TGTGCCAGCAGCCCAGACACCGGGACAGGGACGCCCTACACCTTC. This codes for CASSPDTGTGTPYTF.

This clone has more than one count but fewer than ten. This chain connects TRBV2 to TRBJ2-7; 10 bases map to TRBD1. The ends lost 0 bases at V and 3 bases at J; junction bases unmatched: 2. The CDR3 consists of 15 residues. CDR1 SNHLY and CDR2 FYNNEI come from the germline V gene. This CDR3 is CASSEARTGGYEQYF. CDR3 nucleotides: TGTGCCAGCAGTGAAGCCAGGACAGGGGGCTACGAGCAGTACTTC.

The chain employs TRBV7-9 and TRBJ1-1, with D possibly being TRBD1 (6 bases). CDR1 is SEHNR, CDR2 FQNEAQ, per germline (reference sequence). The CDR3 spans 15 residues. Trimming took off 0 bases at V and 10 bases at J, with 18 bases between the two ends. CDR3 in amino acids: CASSLALSVQGGAFF. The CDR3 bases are TGTGCCAGCAGCTTAGCGCTCTCTGTCCAAGGGGGAGCTTTCTTT.

DNA of the CDR3: TGTGCCAGCAGTGAATACGCCGCGTCCCGCGCAGATACGCAGTATTTT. This codes for CASSEYAASRADTQYF. The rearrangement joins TRBV2 to TRBJ2-3; D is ambiguous. The CDR3 runs 16 residues. Trimming removed 2 bases from V and 4 bases from J, with 16 bases in between. The germline V gene has CDR1 SNHLY and CDR2 FYNNEI.